Here is one TCR beta chain with its context. What it recognizes is unknown. The DNA is omitted, as the CDR3 cannot be located on it reliably, and the CDR3 follows TCRdb's listing. This entry belongs to a study of T cells in Graves' hyperthyroidism and ophthalmopathy. Study-wide findings and caveats: Most thyroid clonotypes expanded above 0.001 appeared in blood too. Ophthalmopathy was separated from stable hyperthyroidism by a 13 V-J model.

Uncontrolled infection, other autoimmune disease, pregnancy and lactation each barred patients from inclusion. Diagnoses rested on clinical symptoms, serum thyroxine and TRAb, thyroid ultrasound and orbital computed tomography. Amplification yielded TCR beta CDR3 regions, with RNA transcripts as the source. Initially, a first-round RT-PCR of the TCR CDR3 employed the HTBI primer set. TCRdb re-analysed the multiplex PCR reads in MiXCR, keeping a single row per CDR3 protein. The sample includes 480,000 or so distinct CDR3 sequences, 46% of them seen just once. The CDR3 is 15 residues long, ends included. Germline CDR1 reads SGDLS; CDR2 reads YYNGEE.

Sequenced: peripheral blood or thyroid tissue (not recorded which). The TCR originated in an adult woman with Graves' disease, either hyperthyroidism or ophthalmopathy (not recorded which). This sequence joins TRBV9 and TRBJ2-6; the table's D call, TRBD1, has no DNA check behind it. The chain's CDR3 is CASSVAPGTTNTEAF.